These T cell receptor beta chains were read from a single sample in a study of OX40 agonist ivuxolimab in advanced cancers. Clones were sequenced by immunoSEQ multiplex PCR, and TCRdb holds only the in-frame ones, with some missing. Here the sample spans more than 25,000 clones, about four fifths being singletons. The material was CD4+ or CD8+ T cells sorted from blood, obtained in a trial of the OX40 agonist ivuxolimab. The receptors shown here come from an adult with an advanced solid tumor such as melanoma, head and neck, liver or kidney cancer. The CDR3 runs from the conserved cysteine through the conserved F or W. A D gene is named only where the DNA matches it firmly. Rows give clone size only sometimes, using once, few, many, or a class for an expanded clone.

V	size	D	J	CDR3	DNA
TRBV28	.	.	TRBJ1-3	CASSRRAGELRTIYF	TGTGCCAGCAGTCGGCGGGCAGGGGAACTTCGCACCATATATTTT
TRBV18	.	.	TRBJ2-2	CASSPNTGELFF	TGTGCCAGCTCGCCAAACACCGGGGAGCTGTTTTTT
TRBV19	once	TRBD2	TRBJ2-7	CASSIRGQGLAGGPYEQYF	TGTGCCAGTAGTATTAGGGGACAGGGACTAGCGGGAGGGCCCTACGAGCAGTACTTC
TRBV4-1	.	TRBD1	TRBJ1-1	CASSQLPQGAGEAFF	TGCGCCAGCAGCCAACTACCACAGGGGGCAGGCGAAGCTTTCTTT
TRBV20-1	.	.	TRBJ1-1	CKQTGTTEAFF	TGCAAACAAACAGGGACCACTGAAGCTTTCTTT
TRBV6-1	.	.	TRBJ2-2	CASTTGWDTGELFF	TGTGCCAGCACTACAGGGTGGGACACCGGGGAGCTGTTTTTT
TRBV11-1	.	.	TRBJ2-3	CASSLEPPEDTQYF	TGTGCCAGCAGCTTAGAACCCCCCGAAGATACGCAGTATTTT
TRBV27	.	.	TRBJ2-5	CASSLGREETQYF	TGTGCCAGCAGTTTAGGCAGGGAAGAGACCCAGTACTTC
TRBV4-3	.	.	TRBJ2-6	CASSQGEGSGANVLTF	TGCGCCAGCAGCCAAGGTGAGGGTTCTGGGGCCAACGTCCTGACTTTC
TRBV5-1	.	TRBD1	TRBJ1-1	CASSSTGELAFF	TGCGCCAGCAGCTCCACAGGGGAACTTGCTTTCTTT
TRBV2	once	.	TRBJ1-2	CASSEVGWGNGYTF	TGTGCCAGCAGTGAAGTGGGGTGGGGCAACGGCTACACCTTC
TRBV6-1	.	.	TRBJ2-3	CASSEFSSGTDTQYF	TGTGCCAGCAGTGAATTCAGTTCCGGCACAGATACGCAGTATTTT
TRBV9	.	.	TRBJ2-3	CASSDSYTDTQYF	TGTGCCAGCAGCGACTCCTACACAGATACGCAGTATTTT
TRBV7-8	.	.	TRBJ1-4	CASSPLALNNEKLFF	TGTGCCAGCAGCCCCCTTGCACTTAATAATGAAAAACTGTTTTTT
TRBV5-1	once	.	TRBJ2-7	CASSVPGTYEQYF	TGCGCCAGCAGCGTCCCCGGGACCTACGAGCAGTACTTC
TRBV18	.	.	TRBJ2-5	CASSPRPWETQYF	TGTGCCAGCTCACCACGGCCGTGGGAGACCCAGTACTTC
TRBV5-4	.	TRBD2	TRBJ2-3	CASTLHQLAVRTDTQYF	TGTGCCAGCACCCTTCACCAACTAGCGGTGCGCACAGATACGCAGTATTTT
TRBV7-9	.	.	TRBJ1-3	CASSLGPRELNTIYF	TGTGCCAGCAGCTTAGGCCCCCGGGAGCTAAACACCATATATTTT
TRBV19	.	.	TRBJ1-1	CASSIWHPMNTEAFF	TGTGCCAGTAGTATCTGGCACCCCATGAACACTGAAGCTTTCTTT
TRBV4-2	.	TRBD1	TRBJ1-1	CASSPGQGSIYTEAFF	TGTGCCAGCAGCCCTGGACAGGGGAGTATATACACTGAAGCTTTCTTT
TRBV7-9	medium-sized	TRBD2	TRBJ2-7	CASSSPGGGHEQYF	TGTGCCAGCAGCTCCCCGGGAGGGGGTCACGAGCAGTACTTC
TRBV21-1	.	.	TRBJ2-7	CASLRRKGDTYEQYF	TGTGCCAGCTTAAGGAGAAAAGGGGACACCTACGAGCAGTACTTC